The 32 T cell receptor beta chains reported below all come from one sample, sequenced in a study of blood T cells in healthy people across ages. A second PCR of about 7 to 11 cycles used a sample-barcoded 5' primer and a J-beta primer mix. TCRdb ran MiXCR on the 5' RACE reads and lists one entry per CDR3 protein. The sample shows around 1.5 million distinct CDR3 sequences, 42% of them seen only once. The sample comprised blood. The source of these receptors is a woman between 18 and 29 years old in good health.

V is TRBV4-2 and J is TRBJ2-1, with 15 bases identical to TRBD2. Per germline, CDR1 LGHNA and CDR2 YNFKEQ. The CDR3 extends over 18 amino acids. Trimming took 1 base from V and 9 from J; bases not matched to a gene: 10. The CDR3 here is CASSQGFGGLAGGGEQFF. The CDR3 DNA reads as TGTGCCAGCAGCCAAGGATTTGGGGGACTAGCGGGAGGTGGTGAGCAGTTCTTC.

This clonotype was seen more than once but under ten times. The DNA of the CDR3 is TGCGCCAGCAGCTCCGGGCCTGGCGCGGCTAGGGGAGGTGAGCAGTTCTTC. Translating it yields CASSSGPGAARGGEQFF. The rearrangement uses TRBV5-1 and TRBJ2-1, with D maybe TRBD2 (6 bases). CDR3 length: 17 amino acids. Looked up from germline, CDR1 is SGHRS and CDR2 is YFSETQ. V gave up 3 bases and J gave up 9 bases, with 25 bases separating them.

In its sample, this clonotype was seen a few times. J is TRBJ1-2 and V is TRBV7-9; TRBD1 might be the D (5 bases). V was pared by 3 bases and J by 3 bases, with 14 bases between. Germline V gene data show CDR1 as SEHNR and CDR2 as FQNEAQ (reference sequence). The CDR3 runs to 15 residues. As DNA, the CDR3 is TGTGCCAGCAGCTTCAGGACCAGAGGGGACTATGGCTACACCTTC. Protein sequence: CASSFRTRGDYGYTF.

The chain joins TRBV11-2 to TRBJ2-7; 8 bases line up with TRBD1. V lost 1 base to trimming and J lost 4 bases; unmatched junction nucleotides: 6. Germline V gives CDR1 SGHAT, CDR2 FQNNGV. CDR3 length: 15 residues. CDR3 protein: CASSLVAGGIYEQYF. The CDR3 DNA is TGTGCCAGCAGCTTAGTGGCAGGGGGCATATACGAGCAGTACTTC.

This chain connects TRBV20-1 to TRBJ2-1, with D perhaps TRBD2 (6 bases). The ends were cut back, 7 bases at V and 3 bases at J, with 7 bases in the middle. The CDR3 extends over 11 amino acids. Germline CDR1 and CDR2: DFQATT and SNEGSKA (reference sequence). The CDR3 sequence is CSGRDYNEQFF. CDR3 coding DNA: TGCAGTGGGCGGGACTACAATGAGCAGTTCTTC.

The chain uses TRBV29-1 and TRBJ2-7, with D tentatively TRBD1 or TRBD2 (5 bases each). The CDR3 has 12 amino acids. The ends were cut back, 4 bases at V and 2 bases at J, with 9 bases in the middle. Germline values: CDR1 SQVTM, CDR2 ANQGSEA. CDR3 nucleotides: TGCAGCGTTGCCAGGGAGACCTACGAGCAGTACTTC. Its translation is CSVARETYEQYF.

There are a few counts of this clonotype. This chain uses TRBV29-1 with TRBJ2-2, with D hard to call. The CDR3 runs to 12 residues. Per the germline V gene, CDR1 is SQVTM and CDR2 is ANQGSEA. The V gene lost 4 bases and the J gene lost 5 bases, with 8 bases spanning the gap. The CDR3 spells CSVVGSTGELFF. As DNA, the CDR3 is TGCAGCGTTGTGGGGTCTACCGGGGAGCTGTTTTTT.

The gene calls are TRBV9 and TRBJ1-2; TRBD1 matches 8 bases. This CDR3 contains 15 residues. Looked up from germline, CDR1 is SGDLS and CDR2 is YYNGEE. V gave up 3 bases and J gave up 2 bases; unmatched junction bases: 6. CDR3 DNA sequence: TGTGCCAGCAGCGCTACAGGGGGAACCAACTATGGCTACACCTTC. It translates to CASSATGGTNYGYTF.

There are a few counts of this clonotype. The chain recombines TRBV25-1 with TRBJ1-1; D not resolved. CDR1 and CDR2 (germline): MGHDK, SYGVNS. CDR3 length: 15 amino acids. V gave up 3 bases and J gave up 6 bases, with 17 bases separating them. The CDR3 nucleotides are TGTGCCAGCAGTGACTTTCGGCGGCAGGTCCCTGAAGCTTTCTTT. Translation gives CASSDFRRQVPEAFF.

This clonotype came up once. V usage is TRBV10-3 and J usage is TRBJ2-5, with TRBD2 matching 13 bases. From germline, CDR1 is ENHRY and CDR2 SYGVKD. V lost 6 bases and J lost 11; bases outside the gene matches: 15. The CDR3 is 16 residues long. The CDR3 DNA reads TGTGCCATCAGCTTAACTGCCGGGACTAGCGGGAATGAGCAGTACTTC. This encodes CAISLTAGTSGNEQYF.

The sample holds one count of this clonotype. The chain couples TRBV25-1 to TRBJ2-1; 10 nucleotides line up with TRBD2. The CDR3 totals 18 residues. Trimming at V came to 1 base and at J to 4 bases, leaving 10 bases not matched to a gene. Germline loops: CDR1 MGHDK, CDR2 SYGVNS. CDR3 DNA sequence: TGTGCCAGCAGTGAATTACTAGCGGGGAAGGTTGGGTACAATGAGCAGTTCTTC. Amino acids: CASSELLAGKVGYNEQFF.

The V and J genes are TRBV5-6 and TRBJ2-2; weak D call: TRBD2 (7 bases). There are 15 residues in the CDR3. Trimming pared 3 bases from V and 3 bases from J, leaving 12 bases between. CDR1 and CDR2 (germline): SGHDT, YYEEEE. CDR3 sequence reads: CASSWGGSDTGELFF. The CDR3 nucleotides are TGTGCCAGCAGCTGGGGGGGCAGTGACACCGGGGAGCTGTTTTTT.

The V and J genes are TRBV29-1 and TRBJ2-1, with D hard to call. V lost 1 base and J lost 4, with 11 bases in between. This CDR3 contains 14 residues. Germline V gene sequence: CDR1 SQVTM, CDR2 ANQGSEA. As DNA, the CDR3 is TGCAGCGTTGAAGGAAGCAGCCTATACAATGAGCAGTTCTTC. This translates into CSVEGSSLYNEQFF.

J is TRBJ2-7 and V is TRBV6-2 or TRBV6-3, with TRBD1 matching 9 bases. CDR3 length: 14 amino acids. Germline values: CDR1 MNHEY, CDR2 SVGEGT. Trimming removed 6 bases from V and 4 bases from J; junction bases left unmatched: 7. The CDR3 reads CASRTGGPPYEQYF. The DNA for the CDR3 is TGTGCCAGCAGAACAGGGGGCCCTCCTTACGAGCAGTACTTC.

The chain couples TRBV7-2 to TRBJ1-2; no clear D gene. CDR1 is SGHTA, CDR2 FQGNSA, per germline. The CDR3 runs to 17 residues. With 5 bases removed from V and 0 bases from J, the gap between germline ends came to 19 bases. The CDR3 loop reads CASSPVVVGQSNYGYTF. The CDR3 DNA reads as TGTGCCAGCAGCCCGGTAGTTGTCGGGCAGTCTAACTATGGCTACACCTTC.

The chain couples TRBV20-1 to TRBJ2-5; possibly TRBD2 for D (5 bases). The CDR3 is 11 amino acids. The V and J ends lost 6 bases and 11 bases respectively, with 16 bases between them. CDR1 and CDR2 from the germline V gene are DFQATT and SNEGSKA (reference sequence). The CDR3 spells CSAVERPQQYF. The CDR3 nucleotides are TGCAGTGCGGTCGAGCGGCCGCAGCAGTACTTC.

The chain links TRBV20-1 to TRBJ2-1; no clear D. The CDR3 is 12 amino acids. Germline CDR1 and CDR2: DFQATT and SNEGSKA (reference sequence). V was trimmed by 3 bases and J by 9 bases, leaving 12 bases between them. CDR3 nucleotide sequence: TGCAGTGCTAGTGGTCGACGGACTGAGCAGTTCTTC. Protein: CSASGRRTEQFF.

This clonotype appeared a single time. The rearrangement uses TRBV11-1 and TRBJ2-7; D possibly corresponds to TRBD1 (5 bases). The CDR3 runs to 15 residues. V dropped 3 bases and J dropped 2 bases, with 14 bases sitting between them. Germline loops: CDR1 SGHAT, CDR2 FQDESV (reference sequence). The CDR3 sequence is CASSFHRQDTYEQYF. The DNA for the CDR3 is TGTGCCAGCAGCTTCCATCGGCAGGACACCTACGAGCAGTACTTC.

This clonotype has just a few counts. This chain joins TRBV20-1 and TRBJ2-7; 12 bases are shared with TRBD2. V lost 3 bases, J lost 2 bases, and 2 bases stayed unmatched. In germline, CDR1 is DFQATT, CDR2 SNEGSKA (reference sequence). The CDR3 is 14 residues long. The CDR3 bases are TGCAGTGCTAGCAGACTAGCGGGGGCCTACGAGCAGTACTTC. It specifies CSASRLAGAYEQYF.

At least ten counts were recorded for this clonotype. The chain recombines TRBV12-3 or TRBV12-4 with TRBJ2-1; 11 bases align to TRBD2. The length of the CDR3 is 14 residues. Unmatched junction bases numbered 8, after V lost 6 bases and J lost 10 bases. The CDR3 loop is CASRRASGGPEQFF. The CDR3 region has the DNA TGTGCCAGCAGACGAGCTAGCGGGGGGCCGGAGCAGTTCTTC.

This clonotype was observed many times. The gene calls are TRBV6-6 and TRBJ2-5; TRBD2 matches at 9 bases. CDR3 length: 15 amino acids. Germline CDR1 reads MNHNY; CDR2 reads SVGAGI (reference sequence). V gave up 7 bases and J gave up 4 bases; unmatched junction bases: 10. CDR3 amino acids: CASTRLAEGGETQYF. The CDR3 coding sequence is TGTGCCAGCACCAGACTAGCGGAGGGTGGAGAGACCCAGTACTTC.

J is TRBJ1-2 and V is TRBV10-3; D might be TRBD1 (6 bases). With 0 bases removed from V and 8 bases from J, the gap between germline ends came to 19 bases. CDR3 size: 16 residues. In germline, CDR1 is ENHRY, CDR2 SYGVKD. CDR3 DNA sequence: TGTGCCATCAGTGAGTCGAAGATAGGAACAGGGAGGGGCTACACCTTC. Its translation is CAISESKIGTGRGYTF.

The chain joins TRBV7-9 to TRBJ1-4; possible D gene TRBD1, 5 bases. Germline CDR1 and CDR2: SEHNR and FQNEAQ (reference sequence). Trimming removed 5 bases from V and 7 bases from J, with 14 bases in between. The CDR3 is 14 residues long. CDR3 sequence: CASSRRTGVEKLFF. CDR3 in DNA: TGTGCCAGCAGCCGCCGGACGGGGGTTGAAAAACTGTTTTTT.

The chain links TRBV5-1 to TRBJ2-3, with D possibly called TRBD1 or TRBD2 (5 bases each). Deletions cut 6 bases from V and 8 bases from J, with 28 bases between. Germline V gene lookup returns CDR1 SGHRS and CDR2 YFSETQ. CDR3 length: 17 amino acids. The CDR3 bases are TGCGCCAGCAAGGGACCAGGGACGGACCCCTTCTCGGGTACGCAGTATTTT. It is translated as CASKGPGTDPFSGTQYF.

The chain is built from TRBV10-3 and TRBJ2-7, with TRBD2 as a possible D gene (6 bases). The CDR3 length is 14 residues. CDR1 ENHRY and CDR2 SYGVKD come from the germline V gene. V lost 1 base to trimming and J lost 2 bases, with 9 bases between them. In DNA, the CDR3 is TGTGCCATCAGTGAGTTAGGAGGGGCCTACGAGCAGTACTTC. Protein sequence: CAISELGGAYEQYF.

This clonotype was observed a handful of times. The chain links TRBV7-9 to TRBJ1-5, with a weak D call TRBD1 (5 bases). With 6 bases removed from V and 6 bases from J, the gap between germline ends came to 9 bases. Germline CDR1 and CDR2: SEHNR and FQNEAQ (reference sequence). This CDR3 contains 12 residues. DNA of the CDR3: TGTGCCAGCAGTCAGGGTTTTCAGCCCCAGCATTTT. This translates into CASSQGFQPQHF.

The V and J genes are TRBV12-3 or TRBV12-4 and TRBJ1-2; D remains ambiguous. This CDR3 region has 14 residues. The V and J ends lost 0 bases and 8 bases respectively, with 13 bases between them. CDR3 nucleotides: TGTGCCAGCAGTTTAGCGCTACAGCCCTGGGGCTACACCTTC. Encoded protein: CASSLALQPWGYTF.

The chain combines TRBV28 with TRBJ2-7, with 11 bases aligning to TRBD2. CDR3 length: 16 amino acids. J was trimmed by 6 bases and V by 5 bases; bases with no gene match: 12. Per germline, CDR1 MDHEN and CDR2 SYDVKM. The CDR3 coding sequence is TGTGCCAGCAGTCCCCGACTAGCGGGGTTGAAGGGCGAGCAGTACTTC. This gives the protein CASSPRLAGLKGEQYF.

In this sample, this clonotype turned up a few times. The genes are TRBV3-1 and TRBJ1-2; D gene uncertain. Germline V gives CDR1 LGHDT, CDR2 YNNKEL (reference sequence). V was clipped by 0 bases and J by 2 bases, with 13 bases between them. The CDR3 is 16 residues long. CDR3: CASSQDGRARNYGYTF. CDR3 DNA: TGTGCCAGCAGCCAAGATGGGAGGGCCCGAAACTATGGCTACACCTTC.

This clonotype was observed a handful of times. The chain is built from TRBV5-1 and TRBJ2-3; TRBD2 is a possible D gene (5 bases). The CDR3 consists of 14 residues. Per germline, CDR1 SGHRS and CDR2 YFSETQ. V dropped 7 bases and J dropped 1 base, with 13 bases sitting between them. CDR3 amino acids: CASAIGERTDTQYF. The CDR3 nucleotides read TGCGCCAGCGCAATTGGGGAGCGCACAGATACGCAGTATTTT. Combining the CDR3 with reference TRBV5-1 and TRBJ2-3 gives the whole variable domain KAGVTQTPRYLIKTRGQQVTLSCSPISGHRSVSWYQQTPGQGLQFLFEYFSETQRNKGNFPGRFSGRQFSNSRSEMNVSTLELGDSALYLCASAIGERTDTQYFGPGTRLTVL.

This sequence joins TRBV4-1 and TRBJ1-1; D gene ambiguous. CDR1 and CDR2 from the germline V gene are MGHRA and YSYEKL. V was cut by 4 bases and J by 12 bases, with 21 bases left in between. This CDR3 has 14 residues. CDR3 region: CASSPNQQISGTFF. The DNA of the CDR3 is TGCGCCAGCAGCCCAAATCAACAAATTTCGGGGACTTTCTTT.

This clonotype was observed a handful of times. The CDR3 DNA reads TGCAGCGTTGGGGTGGATACGCAGTATTTT. It is translated as CSVGVDTQYF. The gene calls are TRBV29-1 and TRBJ2-3; the D is unclear. Germline lookup yields CDR1 SQVTM and CDR2 ANQGSEA. V lost 4 bases and J 6 bases, leaving 5 bases between the germline ends. This CDR3 spans 10 amino acids.